This is a list of T cell receptor beta chains from one sample in a study of OX40 agonist ivuxolimab in advanced cancers. Method: immunoSEQ multiplex PCR; TCRdb's copy keeps in-frame clones and lacks some. The sample consists of 81,000 or so clones, roughly 91% of them appearing once. The input for sequencing was CD4+ or CD8+ T cells sorted from blood, taken in a trial of the OX40 agonist ivuxolimab. The receptors were gathered from an adult with an advanced solid tumor such as melanoma, head and neck, liver or kidney cancer. Both conserved end residues are part of each CDR3.

14	TRBV13	TRBJ2-3	CASSLGGVTDTQYF
15	TRBV4-3	TRBJ2-7	CASSQGAGASYEQYF
16	TRBV6-6	TRBJ2-3	CASSSFAGGGKDTQYF
16	TRBV27	TRBJ2-3	CASSLLRDGSTDTQYF
14	TRBV28	TRBJ1-5	CASTHGALNQPQHF
17	TRBV14	TRBJ2-3	CASSQGPGTSSTDTQYF
14	TRBV5-6	TRBJ2-7	CASSLGDPQYEQYF
15	TRBV7-9	TRBJ2-5	CASSPRTSSQETQYF
16	TRBV5-6	TRBJ2-2	CASSGTGTLNTGELFF
12	TRBV29-1	TRBJ1-2	CSVPGPNYGYTF
15	TRBV27	TRBJ1-2	CASSYPRQPNYGYTF
15	TRBV27	TRBJ1-1	CASSLDREGYTEAFF
16	TRBV7-6	TRBJ2-7	CASSMLSGTKLYEQYF
16	TRBV13	TRBJ2-3	CASSSTGTSGSDTQYF
15	TRBV4-1	TRBJ2-7	CASSQDSQRHYEQYF
15	TRBV7-8	TRBJ1-2	CASSGRDRVLGGYTF
19	TRBV19	TRBJ2-7	CASSIWTGGPGLAEYEQYF
15	TRBV19	TRBJ2-6	CASRPGGSGANVLTF
12	TRBV7-9	TRBJ2-7	CASTQGGDEQYF
15	TRBV7-6	TRBJ2-3	CASNPRAASTDTQYF
16	TRBV2	TRBJ2-3	CASSEWWGASTDTQYF
11	TRBV21-1	TRBJ1-5	CASTPRVAQHF
13	TRBV27	TRBJ2-5	CASSLTSPETQYF
14	TRBV7-6	TRBJ1-4	CASSYGTTNEKLFF
14	TRBV28	TRBJ1-2	CASSLLSAPNGYTF
12	TRBV4-1	TRBJ2-2	CASSWGTGELFF
14	TRBV4-3	TRBJ2-2	CASSQGPITGELFF
14	TRBV4-3	TRBJ2-7	CASSQEGWGDEQYF
12	TRBV6-6	TRBJ1-1	CASSYENTEAFF
14	TRBV14	TRBJ1-2	CASSPWGTLRGYTF
13	TRBV7-7	TRBJ2-5	CASSLEGQETQYF
18	TRBV7-9	TRBJ2-1	CASSPPARSGSSYNEQFF
12	TRBV9	TRBJ2-2	CASSVRTGELFF
13	TRBV28	TRBJ2-3	CAGNRGLTDTQYF
15	TRBV6-5	TRBJ1-1	CASSHSGQGVIEGLF
14	TRBV4-3	TRBJ1-1	CASSQEISRGEAFF
14	TRBV6-4	TRBJ2-2	CASSDAPDTGELFF
16	TRBV6-4	TRBJ2-3	CASSDSWGTSTDTQYF
16	TRBV7-9	TRBJ2-1	CASSPGAGVSYNEQFF
11	TRBV7-9	TRBJ2-7	CASSLGDRGVF
14	TRBV7-8	TRBJ2-5	CASSLVRASETQYF
15	TRBV18	TRBJ2-7	CASSPGQGDFYEQYF
14	TRBV27	TRBJ2-7	CASSLSDKYYEQYF
14	TRBV7-8	TRBJ2-7	CASSLVGSSYEQYF
16	TRBV7-3	TRBJ2-3	CASSSWDRKAPDTQYF
18	TRBV14	TRBJ2-7	CASSQEWSGSSHGNEQYF
14	TRBV27	TRBJ1-5	CASSPLESNQPQHF
11	TRBV27	TRBJ1-1	CASIRGTEAFF
13	TRBV10-1	TRBJ1-1	CASECGINTEAFF
14	TRBV6-6	TRBJ1-2	CASGPRGSTYGYTF
20	TRBV28	TRBJ1-1	CASTLRAGSFPSPLNTEAFF
15	TRBV11-2	TRBJ1-2	CASSSAGAANYGYTF